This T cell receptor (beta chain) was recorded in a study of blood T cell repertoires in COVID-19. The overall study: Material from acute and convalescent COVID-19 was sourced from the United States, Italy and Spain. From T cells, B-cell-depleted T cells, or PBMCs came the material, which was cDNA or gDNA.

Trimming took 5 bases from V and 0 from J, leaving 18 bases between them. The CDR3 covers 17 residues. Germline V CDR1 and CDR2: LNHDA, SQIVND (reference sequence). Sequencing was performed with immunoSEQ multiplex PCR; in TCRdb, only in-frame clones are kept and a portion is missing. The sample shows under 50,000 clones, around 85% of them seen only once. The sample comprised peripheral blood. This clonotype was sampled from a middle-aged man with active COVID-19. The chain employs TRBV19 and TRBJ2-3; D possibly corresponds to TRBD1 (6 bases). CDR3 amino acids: CASSGASGHPSTDTQYF. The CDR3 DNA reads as TGTGCCAGTAGTGGAGCCTCGGGACACCCTAGCACAGATACGCAGTATTTT.